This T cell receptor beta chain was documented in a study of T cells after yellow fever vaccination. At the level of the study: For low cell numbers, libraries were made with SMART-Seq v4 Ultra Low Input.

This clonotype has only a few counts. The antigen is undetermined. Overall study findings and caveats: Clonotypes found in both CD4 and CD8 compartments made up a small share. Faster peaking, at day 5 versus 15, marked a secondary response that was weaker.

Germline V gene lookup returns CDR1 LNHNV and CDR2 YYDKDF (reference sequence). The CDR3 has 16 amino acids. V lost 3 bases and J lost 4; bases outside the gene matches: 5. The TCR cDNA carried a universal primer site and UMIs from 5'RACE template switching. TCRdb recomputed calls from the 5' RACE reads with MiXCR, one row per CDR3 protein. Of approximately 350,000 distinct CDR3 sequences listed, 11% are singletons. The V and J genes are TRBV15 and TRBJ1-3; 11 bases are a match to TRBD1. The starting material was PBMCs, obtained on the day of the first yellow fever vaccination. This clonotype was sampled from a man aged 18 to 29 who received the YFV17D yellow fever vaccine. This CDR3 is CATSRSDRGLGNTIYF. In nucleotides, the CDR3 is TGTGCCACCAGCAGGTCGGACAGGGGGCTGGGAAACACCATATATTTT.